This T cell receptor (beta chain) stems from a study of T cell responses to AZD1222 COVID-19 vaccine. TCRdb keeps only in-frame clones here, not all; method: immunoSEQ multiplex PCR. The profile covers about 81,000 clones, with around 90% appearing a single time and roughly 4.9% taken by the ten largest. This receptor was obtained from an adult in good health. Sequencing used peripheral blood, obtained on day 0 of AZD1222 vaccination.

CDR3: CASSQDFSSGAAYNSPLHF. Here the CDR3 DNA reads TGTGCCAGCAGCCAAGATTTCTCCTCGGGGGCGGCGTATAATTCACCCCTCCACTTT. The chain is built from TRBV14 and TRBJ1-6; D perhaps matches TRBD1 (6 bases). Between the trimmed V and J ends, which lost 0 bases and 4 bases, there was a span of 19 bases. The germline V gene encodes CDR1 SGHDN and CDR2 FVKESK. The CDR3 length is 19 residues.